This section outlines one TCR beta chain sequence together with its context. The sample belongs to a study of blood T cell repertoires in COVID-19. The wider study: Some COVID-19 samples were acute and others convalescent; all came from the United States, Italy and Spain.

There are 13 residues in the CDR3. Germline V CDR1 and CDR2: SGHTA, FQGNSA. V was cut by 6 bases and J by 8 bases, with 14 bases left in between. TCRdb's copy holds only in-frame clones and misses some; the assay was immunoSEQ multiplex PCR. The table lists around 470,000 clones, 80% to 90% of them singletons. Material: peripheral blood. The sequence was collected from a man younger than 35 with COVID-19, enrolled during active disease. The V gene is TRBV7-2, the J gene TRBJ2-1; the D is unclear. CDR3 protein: CASRPLLRHEQFF. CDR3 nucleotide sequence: TGTGCCAGCAGGCCTTTGTTGAGGCATGAGCAGTTCTTC.